This TCR beta chain was found in a study of T cell repertoires in cytomegalovirus infection. A single record per CDR3 protein comes from TCRdb applying MiXCR to the reads. The sample has approximately 990,000 distinct CDR3 sequences; roughly 30% are singletons. Turning to this clonotype: Its antigen is undetermined.

This specimen consisted of cultured CD8+ T cells from PBMCs, obtained from culture after CMV antigen stimulation. The clonotype comes from a human donor in good health (CMV status not recorded). Some clones in this sample may be carry-over from other donors' samples.

The CDR3 is CATGFWAEAFF. CDR3 sequence (DNA): TGTGCCACCGGGTTCTGGGCTGAAGCTTTCTTT. The V call is TRBV6-6, the J call TRBJ1-1; D gene ambiguous. The CDR3 is 11 residues long. Per germline, CDR1 MNHNY and CDR2 SVGAGI (reference sequence). V lost 10 bases and J lost 6, with 12 bases in between.